This TCR beta chain was captured in a study of HIV-infected children after antiretroviral therapy interruption. Background on the study: Children had CD4+ above 500, viral load below 50 copies/ml, either treatment arm.

V was shortened by 0 bases and J by 3 bases, with 9 bases between the two germline ends. Germline CDR1 reads SGHTA; CDR2 reads FQGTGA. The CDR3 loop spans 15 amino acids. Treatment: PENTA 11 planned treatment interruption arm or continuous ART arm. The TCR library was built from RNA with a 3' RACE protocol and unique molecular identifiers. TCRdb fed the 3' RACE reads into MiXCR, producing one record per CDR3 protein. The data show approximately 96,000 distinct CDR3 sequences, roughly 6.4% seen once. At least ten counts were recorded for this clonotype. The V gene is TRBV7-3, the J gene TRBJ2-1, with D possibly matching TRBD2 (6 bases). The sequence was obtained from a pool of human donors with HIV. This specimen was CD45RA+ CD4+ T cells from PBMCs, pooled from several time points, taken from a donor given antiretroviral therapy, either interrupted or continuous. Subset reported: naive CD4+ CD45RA+ CD45RO- T cells. CDR3 amino acids: CASSLTGGSYNEQFF. In DNA, the CDR3 is TGTGCCAGCAGCTTAACGGGGGGAAGCTACAATGAGCAGTTCTTC.